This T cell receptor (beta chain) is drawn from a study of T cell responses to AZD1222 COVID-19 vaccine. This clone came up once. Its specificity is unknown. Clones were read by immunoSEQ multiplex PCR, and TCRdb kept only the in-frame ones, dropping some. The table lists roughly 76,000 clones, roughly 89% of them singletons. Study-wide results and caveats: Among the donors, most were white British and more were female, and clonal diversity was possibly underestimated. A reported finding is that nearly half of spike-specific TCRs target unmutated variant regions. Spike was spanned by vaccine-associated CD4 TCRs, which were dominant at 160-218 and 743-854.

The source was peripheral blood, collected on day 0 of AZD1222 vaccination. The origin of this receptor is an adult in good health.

The CDR3 spells CASSMWDRGGEKLFF. For the CDR3, the DNA is TGTGCCAGCAGCATGTGGGACAGGGGAGGTGAAAAACTGTTTTTT. The chain couples TRBV7-3 to TRBJ1-4; TRBD1 agrees at 10 bases. The ends lost 5 bases at V and 7 bases at J; junction bases unmatched: 7. Germline CDR1 and CDR2: SGHTA and FQGTGA. The CDR3 contains 15 residues.